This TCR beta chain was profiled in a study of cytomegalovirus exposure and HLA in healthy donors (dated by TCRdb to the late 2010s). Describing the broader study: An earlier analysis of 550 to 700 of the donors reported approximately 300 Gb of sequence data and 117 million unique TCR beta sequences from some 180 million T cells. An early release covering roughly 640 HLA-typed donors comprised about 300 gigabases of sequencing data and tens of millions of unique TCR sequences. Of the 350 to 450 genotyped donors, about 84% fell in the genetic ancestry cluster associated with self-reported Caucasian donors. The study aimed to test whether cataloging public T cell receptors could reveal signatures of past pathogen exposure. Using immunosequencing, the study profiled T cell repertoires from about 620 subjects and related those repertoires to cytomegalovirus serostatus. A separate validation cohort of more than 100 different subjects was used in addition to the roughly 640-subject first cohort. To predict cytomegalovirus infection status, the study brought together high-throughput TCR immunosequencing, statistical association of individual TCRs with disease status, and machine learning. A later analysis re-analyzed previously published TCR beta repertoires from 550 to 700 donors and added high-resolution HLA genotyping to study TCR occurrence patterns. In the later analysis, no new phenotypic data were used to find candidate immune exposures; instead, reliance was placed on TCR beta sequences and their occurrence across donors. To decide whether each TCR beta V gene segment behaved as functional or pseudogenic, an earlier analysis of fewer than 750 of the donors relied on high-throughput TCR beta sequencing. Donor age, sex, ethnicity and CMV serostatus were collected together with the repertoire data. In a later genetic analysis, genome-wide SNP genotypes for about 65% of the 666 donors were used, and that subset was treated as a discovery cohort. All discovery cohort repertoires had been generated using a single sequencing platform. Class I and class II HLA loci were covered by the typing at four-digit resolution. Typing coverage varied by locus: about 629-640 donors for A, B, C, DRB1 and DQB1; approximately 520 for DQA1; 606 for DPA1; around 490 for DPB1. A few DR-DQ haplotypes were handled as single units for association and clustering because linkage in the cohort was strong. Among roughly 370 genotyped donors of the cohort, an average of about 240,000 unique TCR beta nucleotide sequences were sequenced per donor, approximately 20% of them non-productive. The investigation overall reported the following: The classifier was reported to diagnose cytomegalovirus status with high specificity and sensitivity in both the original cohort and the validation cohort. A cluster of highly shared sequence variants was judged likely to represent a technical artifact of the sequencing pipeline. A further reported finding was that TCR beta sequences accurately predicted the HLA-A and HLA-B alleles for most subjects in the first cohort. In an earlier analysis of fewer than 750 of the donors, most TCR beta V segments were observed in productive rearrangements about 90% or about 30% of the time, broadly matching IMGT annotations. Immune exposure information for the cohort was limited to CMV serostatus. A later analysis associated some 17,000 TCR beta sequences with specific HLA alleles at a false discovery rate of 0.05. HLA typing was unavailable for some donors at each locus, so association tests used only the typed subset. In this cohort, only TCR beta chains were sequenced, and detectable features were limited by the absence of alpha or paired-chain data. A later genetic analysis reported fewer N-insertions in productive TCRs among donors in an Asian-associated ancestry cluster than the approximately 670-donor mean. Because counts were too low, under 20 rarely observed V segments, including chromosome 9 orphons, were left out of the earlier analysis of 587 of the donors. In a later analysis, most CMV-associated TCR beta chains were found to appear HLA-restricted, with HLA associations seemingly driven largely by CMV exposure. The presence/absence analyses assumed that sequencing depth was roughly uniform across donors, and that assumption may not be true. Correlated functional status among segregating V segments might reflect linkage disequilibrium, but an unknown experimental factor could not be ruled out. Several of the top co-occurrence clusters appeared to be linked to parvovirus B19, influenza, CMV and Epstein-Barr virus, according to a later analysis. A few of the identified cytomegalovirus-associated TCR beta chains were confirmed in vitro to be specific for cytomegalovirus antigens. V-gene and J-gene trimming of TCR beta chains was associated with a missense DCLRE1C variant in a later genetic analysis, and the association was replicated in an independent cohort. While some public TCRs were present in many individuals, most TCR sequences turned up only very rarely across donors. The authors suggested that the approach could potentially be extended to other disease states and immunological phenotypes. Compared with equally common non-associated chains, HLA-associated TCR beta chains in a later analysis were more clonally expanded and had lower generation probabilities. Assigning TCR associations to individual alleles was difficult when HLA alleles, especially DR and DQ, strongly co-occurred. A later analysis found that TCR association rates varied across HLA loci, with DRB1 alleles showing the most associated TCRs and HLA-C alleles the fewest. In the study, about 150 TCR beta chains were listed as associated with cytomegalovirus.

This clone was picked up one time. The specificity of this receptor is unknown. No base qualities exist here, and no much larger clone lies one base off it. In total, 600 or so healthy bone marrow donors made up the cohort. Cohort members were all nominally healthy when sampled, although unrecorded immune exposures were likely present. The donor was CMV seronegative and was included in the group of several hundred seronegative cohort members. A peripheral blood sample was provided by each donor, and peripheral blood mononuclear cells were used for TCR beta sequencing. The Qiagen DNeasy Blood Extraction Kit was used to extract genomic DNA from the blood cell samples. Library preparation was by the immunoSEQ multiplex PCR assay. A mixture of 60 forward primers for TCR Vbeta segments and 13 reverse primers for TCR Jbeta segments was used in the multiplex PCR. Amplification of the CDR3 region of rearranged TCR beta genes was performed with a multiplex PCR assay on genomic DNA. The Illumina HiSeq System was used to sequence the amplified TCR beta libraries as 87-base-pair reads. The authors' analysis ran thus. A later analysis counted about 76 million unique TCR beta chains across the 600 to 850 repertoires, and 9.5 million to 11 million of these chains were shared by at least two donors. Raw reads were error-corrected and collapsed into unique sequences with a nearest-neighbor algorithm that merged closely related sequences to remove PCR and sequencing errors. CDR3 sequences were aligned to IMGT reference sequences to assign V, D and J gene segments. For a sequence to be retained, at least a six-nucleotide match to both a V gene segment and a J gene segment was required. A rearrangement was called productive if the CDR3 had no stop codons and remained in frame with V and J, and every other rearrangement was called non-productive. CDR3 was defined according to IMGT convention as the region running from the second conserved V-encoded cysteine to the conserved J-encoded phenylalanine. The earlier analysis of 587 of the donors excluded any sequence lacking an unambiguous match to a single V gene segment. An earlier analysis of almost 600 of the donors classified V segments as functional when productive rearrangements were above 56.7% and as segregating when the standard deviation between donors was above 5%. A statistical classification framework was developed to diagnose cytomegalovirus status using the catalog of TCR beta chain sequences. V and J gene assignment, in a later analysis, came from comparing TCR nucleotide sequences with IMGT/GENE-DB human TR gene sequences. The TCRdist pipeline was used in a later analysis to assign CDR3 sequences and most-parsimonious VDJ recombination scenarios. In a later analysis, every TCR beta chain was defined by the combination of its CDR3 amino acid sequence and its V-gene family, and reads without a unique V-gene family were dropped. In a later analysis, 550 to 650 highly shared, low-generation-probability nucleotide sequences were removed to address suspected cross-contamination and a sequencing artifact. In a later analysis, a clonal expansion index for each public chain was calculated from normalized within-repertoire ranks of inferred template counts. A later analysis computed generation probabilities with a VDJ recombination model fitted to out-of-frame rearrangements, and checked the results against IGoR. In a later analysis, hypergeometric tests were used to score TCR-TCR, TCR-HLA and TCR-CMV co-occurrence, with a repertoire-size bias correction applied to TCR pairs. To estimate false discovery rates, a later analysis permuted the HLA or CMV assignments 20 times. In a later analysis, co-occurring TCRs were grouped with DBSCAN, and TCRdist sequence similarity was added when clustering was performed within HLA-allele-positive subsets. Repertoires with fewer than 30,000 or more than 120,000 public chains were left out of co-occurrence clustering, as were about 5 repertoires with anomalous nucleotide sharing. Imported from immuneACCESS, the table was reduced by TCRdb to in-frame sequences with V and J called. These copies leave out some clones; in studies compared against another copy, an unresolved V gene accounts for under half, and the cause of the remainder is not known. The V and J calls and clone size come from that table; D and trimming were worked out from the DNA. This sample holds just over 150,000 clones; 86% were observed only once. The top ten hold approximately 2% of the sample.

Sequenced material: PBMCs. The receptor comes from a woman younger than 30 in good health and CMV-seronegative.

DNA sequence: TGTGCCAGCGGAGGGTCAAGAAATGAGCAGTTCTTC. It translates as CASGGSRNEQFF. The chain links TRBV27 with TRBJ2-1; a tentative D match to TRBD2 spans 6 bases. The trim is 8 bases for V and 7 bases for J, with a gap of 12 bases between the germline ends. The germline V gene (reference sequence) provides CDR1 MNHEY and CDR2 SMNVEV. From the cysteine up to the phenylalanine, the CDR3 has a length of 12 residues. Solely the CDR3 DNA is kept, with 36 bases framed from the first base.